These 21 T cell receptor beta chains share one sample of origin, sequenced in a study of T-cell memory formation after mild COVID-19. From the 5' RACE reads, TCRdb called clonotypes with MiXCR, one entry per CDR3 protein. The sample comprises some 130,000 distinct CDR3 sequences, about 15% of which are singletons, and roughly 14% rests with the top ten. The source material was PBMCs or a T cell subset sorted from them (not recorded which). Receptors originate from an adult woman who had mild COVID-19 (a few samples of this study predate the infection). Cell type and time point are not known.

V and J are TRBV27 and TRBJ2-7; D is unresolved. Between the trimmed V and J ends, which lost 4 bases and 3 bases, there was a span of 13 bases. Germline V gene lookup returns CDR1 MNHEY and CDR2 SMNVEV (reference sequence). This CDR3 region has 14 residues. This chain's CDR3 is CASSSLMISYEQYF. The CDR3, as DNA: TGTGCCAGCAGTTCCTTAATGATCAGCTACGAGCAGTACTTC.

The chain has TRBV29-1 and TRBJ2-2, with no clear D. The germline CDR1 and CDR2 sequences are SQVTM and ANQGSEA. The CDR3 has 14 amino acids. Trimming took 6 bases from V and 4 from J, leaving 15 bases between them. The CDR3 DNA reads TGCAGCGTCCTCGACGCAGTCACCACCGGGGAGCTGTTTTTT. It encodes CSVLDAVTTGELFF.

The CDR3 DNA sequence: TGCGCCAGGGTGGTTCCGCGGGACCTAGCCAAAAACATTCAGTACTTC. It translates to CARVVPRDLAKNIQYF. The gene calls are TRBV5-1 and TRBJ2-4, with D possibly matching TRBD2 (6 bases). The germline V gene encodes CDR1 SGHRS and CDR2 YFSETQ. V dropped 8 bases and J dropped 0 bases, with 18 bases sitting between them. CDR3 length: 16 residues.

This clonotype came up many times. This chain joins TRBV9 and TRBJ2-1, with 11 bases lining up with TRBD2. J was trimmed by 8 bases and V by 0 bases; bases with no gene match: 7. Germline lookup yields CDR1 SGDLS and CDR2 YYNGEE. The CDR3 spans 16 residues. The CDR3 is CASSVALAGGGYEQFF. CDR3 nucleotides: TGTGCCAGCAGCGTAGCCCTAGCGGGAGGAGGCTATGAGCAGTTCTTC.

There are many counts of this clonotype. This sequence joins TRBV7-9 and TRBJ2-3, with a weak D call TRBD1 (6 bases). This CDR3 has 16 amino acids. From germline, CDR1 is SEHNR and CDR2 FQNEAQ (reference sequence). The V end was cut by 5 bases, the J end by 0 bases, with 15 bases between. The CDR3 protein is CASSPGQRASTDTQYF. CDR3 DNA sequence: TGTGCCAGCAGCCCCGGACAGCGTGCTAGCACAGATACGCAGTATTTT.

This sequence joins TRBV7-3 and TRBJ2-3; TRBD1 matches at 9 bases. CDR1 and CDR2 from the germline V gene are SGHTA and FQGTGA. J lost 5 bases, V lost 2 bases, and 5 bases had no gene match. The CDR3 covers 15 residues. The CDR3 sequence is CASSLVGQGKDTQYF. For the CDR3, the DNA is TGTGCCAGCAGCTTAGTTGGACAGGGGAAAGATACGCAGTATTTT.

This clonotype has only a few counts. This sequence joins TRBV12-3 or TRBV12-4 and TRBJ2-5; D call uncertain. This CDR3 is built from 14 residues. Between the trimmed V and J ends, which lost 3 bases and 5 bases, there was a span of 13 bases. Here the CDR3 DNA reads TGTGCCAGCAGTTTCTTTTCTAGTTCGGAGACCCAGTACTTC. Translation: CASSFFSSSETQYF.

This rearrangement joins TRBV10-3 to TRBJ1-1; weak D call: TRBD1 (6 bases). This CDR3 has 15 amino acids. Trimming left V 3 bases short and J 1 base short, with 12 bases between. Germline loops: CDR1 ENHRY, CDR2 SYGVKD. The CDR3 region is CAISEEQGQNTEAFF. In nucleotides, the CDR3 is TGTGCCATCAGTGAAGAACAGGGTCAGAACACTGAAGCTTTCTTT.

This clonotype came up a few times. The gene calls are TRBV12-3 or TRBV12-4 and TRBJ2-7, with no clear D. Between the trimmed V and J ends, which lost 8 bases and 0 bases, there was a span of 23 bases. CDR3 length equals 17 residues. The CDR3 DNA reads as TGTGCCAGCGGAAAAGACGGGCAGTCGTACAGCTCCTACGAGCAGTACTTC. It yields the protein CASGKDGQSYSSYEQYF.

The chain has TRBV27 and TRBJ2-3; 11 nucleotides agree with TRBD2. This CDR3 is built from 17 residues. The germline V gene encodes CDR1 MNHEY and CDR2 SMNVEV (reference sequence). J gave up 4 bases and V 7 bases, and 13 bases lay outside the gene matches. In DNA, the CDR3 is TGTGCCAGCATGTATCGTCCTAGCGGGGGGTCACCAGATACGCAGTATTTT. The encoded protein is CASMYRPSGGSPDTQYF.

The rearrangement links TRBV27 to TRBJ2-7, with 11 bases fitting TRBD1. CDR1 and CDR2 (germline): MNHEY, SMNVEV (reference sequence). The junction had 10 bases not matched to a gene; V was cut back by 5 bases and J by 1 base. The CDR3 is 17 amino acids. The CDR3 is CASSPTPGQGVSYEQYF. In DNA form, the CDR3 reads TGTGCCAGCAGTCCTACTCCGGGACAGGGGGTTTCCTACGAGCAGTACTTC.

This clonotype was picked up many times. This chain uses TRBV5-1 with TRBJ1-4, with TRBD1 identical over 9 bases. With 3 bases clipped from V and 8 bases from J, the junction kept 2 bases outside the gene matches. CDR3 length: 13 amino acids. The V gene's germline CDR1 is SGHRS and CDR2 YFSETQ. The DNA of the CDR3 is TGCGCCAGCAGCTCGACAGGGGGAGAAAAACTGTTTTTT. It codes for CASSSTGGEKLFF.

J is TRBJ2-7 and V is TRBV7-9; 10 bases are a match to TRBD1. The V and J ends lost 5 bases and 3 bases, in that order; junction bases with no gene match: 7. The CDR3 consists of 15 residues. CDR1 and CDR2 (germline): SEHNR, FQNEAQ (reference sequence). The CDR3 DNA follows: TGTGCCAGCAGCGTATCCGGGACAGGGGACTACGAGCAGTACTTC. It encodes CASSVSGTGDYEQYF.

J is TRBJ1-2 and V is TRBV11-2; 7 positions agree with TRBD1. Germline CDR1 is SGHAT and CDR2 is FQNNGV. With V trimmed by 5 bases and J by 5 bases, 8 bases remained unmatched. CDR3 length: 14 amino acids. CDR3 region: CASSQGVPAYGYTF. The CDR3 nucleotides are TGTGCCAGCAGCCAGGGGGTCCCGGCTTATGGCTACACCTTC.

This clonotype was observed many times. This sequence joins TRBV7-2 and TRBJ2-1; 7 bases line up with TRBD2. V lost 8 bases, J lost 1 base, and 8 bases stayed unmatched. CDR1 SGHTA and CDR2 FQGNSA come from the germline V gene. The CDR3 has 15 amino acids. As DNA, the CDR3 is TGTGCCAGCCGAGGCGGGCGGGGGTCCTACAATGAGCAGTTCTTC. Translating gives CASRGGRGSYNEQFF.

This clonotype was detected a few times. The V call is TRBV24-1, the J call TRBJ1-2, with D possibly matching TRBD1 (5 bases). V lost 3 bases, J lost 8 bases, and 18 bases lay in between. The germline V gene encodes CDR1 KGHDR and CDR2 SFDVKD. This CDR3 has 15 residues. CDR3 bases: TGTGCCACCAGTGATACCTCCGACAGACCCAGGGGCTACACCTTC. Translated: CATSDTSDRPRGYTF.

This clonotype showed up just a few times. The chain uses TRBV14 and TRBJ2-6; D is unclear. Trimming removed 4 bases from V and 0 bases from J, with 4 bases in between. CDR3 length: 14 residues. Germline CDR1 is SGHDN and CDR2 is FVKESK. In DNA, the CDR3 is TGTGCCAGCAGCCCCTTCTCTGGGGCCAACGTCCTGACTTTC. This sequence encodes CASSPFSGANVLTF.

The gene calls are TRBV5-1 and TRBJ2-3; no clear D. The ends were cut back, 5 bases at V and 0 bases at J, with 10 bases in the middle. Germline CDR1 SGHRS, CDR2 YFSETQ. The CDR3 consists of 14 residues. This CDR3 is CASRNVPSTDTQYF. As DNA, the CDR3 is TGCGCCAGCAGGAACGTACCTAGCACAGATACGCAGTATTTT.

This clonotype has only a few counts. The chain employs TRBV7-8 and TRBJ1-6; possibly TRBD1 for D (6 bases). The CDR3 extends over 14 amino acids. Per germline, CDR1 SGHVS and CDR2 FQNEAQ. Trimming cost V 5 bases and J 9 bases, with 14 bases left between them. The CDR3 DNA reads TGTGCCAGCAGCCACGGAAACAGGGTTTCACCCCTCCACTTT. It encodes CASSHGNRVSPLHF.

As to this clonotype: This clone may be a read error of a much larger clone one base away. The DNA for the CDR3 is TGTGCCGACCAAAGCCAGGGGAACCCAGATACGCAGTATTTT. Translation gives CADQSQGNPDTQYF. This chain links TRBV10-3 with TRBJ2-3, with a weak D call TRBD1 (6 bases). Trimming took 11 bases from V and 4 from J, leaving 19 bases between them. The CDR3 is 14 amino acids. CDR1 and CDR2 from the germline V gene are ENHRY and SYGVKD.

The chain employs TRBV24-1 and TRBJ2-5, with a possible D match to TRBD1 (7 bases). The CDR3 is made up of 16 amino acids. Germline V gene sequence: CDR1 KGHDR, CDR2 SFDVKD. Trimming left V 0 bases short and J 7 bases short, with 17 bases between. Written as DNA, the CDR3 is TGTGCCACCAGTGATTTGCAGGCAGGGGGGCATGCGACCCAGTACTTC. It encodes CATSDLQAGGHATQYF.